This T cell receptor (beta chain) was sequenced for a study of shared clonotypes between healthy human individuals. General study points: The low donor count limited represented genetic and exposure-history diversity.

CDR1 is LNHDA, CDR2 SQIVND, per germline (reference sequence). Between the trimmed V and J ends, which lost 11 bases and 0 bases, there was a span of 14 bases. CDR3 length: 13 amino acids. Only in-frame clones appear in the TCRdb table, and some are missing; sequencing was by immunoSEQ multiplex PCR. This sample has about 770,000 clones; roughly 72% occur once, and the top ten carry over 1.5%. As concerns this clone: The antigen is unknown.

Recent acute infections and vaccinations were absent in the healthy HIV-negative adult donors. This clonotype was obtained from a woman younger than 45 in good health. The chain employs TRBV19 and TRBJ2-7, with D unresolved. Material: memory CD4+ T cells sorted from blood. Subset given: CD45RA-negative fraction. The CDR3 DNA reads TGTGCCCAGACGCCGGCGGTCTCCTACGAGCAGTACTTC. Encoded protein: CAQTPAVSYEQYF. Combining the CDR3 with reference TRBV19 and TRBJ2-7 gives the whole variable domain DGGITQSPKYLFRKEGQNVTLSCEQNLNHDAMYWYRQDPGQGLRLIYYSQIVNDFQKGDIAEGYSVSREKKESFPLTVTSAQKNPTAFYLCAQTPAVSYEQYFGPGTRLTVT.